This TCR beta chain was recorded in a study of blood T cell repertoires in COVID-19. Study details: Samples representing acute and convalescent COVID-19 were sourced from the United States, Italy and Spain.

In the source study's methods: Amplification from reference gene primers served as the basis for estimated nucleated cell counts. Repertoires were generated with immunoSEQ multiplex PCR, while TCRdb's copy carries only in-frame clones and drops some. That table supplies the V and J calls and clone size; D and trimming were determined from the DNA. The repertoire has some 200,000 clones, about 90% of them found once; the top ten carry roughly 11%. Deletions cut 4 bases from V and 3 bases from J, with 13 bases between. Germline V gene lookup returns CDR1 SGHTA and CDR2 FQGNSA. The CDR3 extends over 14 amino acids.

The rearrangement joins TRBV7-2 to TRBJ2-7, with D unclear. The material sequenced was peripheral blood. The sequence was obtained from a woman aged 60 to 75 with COVID-19, enrolled during active disease. The CDR3 region has the DNA TGTGCCAGCAGCTCCACACCGGGTTTCTACGAGCAGTACTTC. This gives the protein CASSSTPGFYEQYF.